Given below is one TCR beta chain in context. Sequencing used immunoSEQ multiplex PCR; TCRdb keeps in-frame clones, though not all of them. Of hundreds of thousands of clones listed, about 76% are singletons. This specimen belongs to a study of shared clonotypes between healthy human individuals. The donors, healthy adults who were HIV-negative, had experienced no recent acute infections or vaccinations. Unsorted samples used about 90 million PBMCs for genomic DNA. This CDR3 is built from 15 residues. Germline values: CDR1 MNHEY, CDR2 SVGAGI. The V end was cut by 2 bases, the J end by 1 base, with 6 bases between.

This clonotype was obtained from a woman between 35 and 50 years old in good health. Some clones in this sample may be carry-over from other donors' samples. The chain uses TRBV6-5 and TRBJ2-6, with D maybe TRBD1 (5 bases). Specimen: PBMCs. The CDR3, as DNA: TGTGCCAGCAGTTACCAGGGATCTGGGGCCAACGTCCTGACTTTC. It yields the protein CASSYQGSGANVLTF.